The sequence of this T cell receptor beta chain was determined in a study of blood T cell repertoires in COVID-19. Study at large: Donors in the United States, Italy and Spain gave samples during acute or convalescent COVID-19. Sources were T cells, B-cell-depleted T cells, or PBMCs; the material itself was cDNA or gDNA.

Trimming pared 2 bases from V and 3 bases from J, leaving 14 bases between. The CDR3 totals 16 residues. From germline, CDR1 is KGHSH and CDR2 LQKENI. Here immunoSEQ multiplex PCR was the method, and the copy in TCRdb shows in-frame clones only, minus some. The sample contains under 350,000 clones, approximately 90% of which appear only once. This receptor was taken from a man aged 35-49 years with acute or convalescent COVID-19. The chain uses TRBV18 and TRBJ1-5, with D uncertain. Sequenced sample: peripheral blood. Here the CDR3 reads CASSPGPGGLNQPQHF. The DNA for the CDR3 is TGTGCCAGCTCACCAGGGCCCGGAGGGCTCAATCAGCCCCAGCATTTT.